This T cell receptor beta chain came from a study of T-cell memory formation after mild COVID-19. TCRdb re-called the 5' RACE reads with MiXCR, one entry per CDR3 protein. The profile covers more than 100,000 distinct CDR3 sequences, with approximately 5.9% appearing a single time and 2.2% taken by the ten largest. Per the germline V gene, CDR1 is SEHNR and CDR2 is FQNEAQ (reference sequence). The CDR3 runs 18 residues. The trim removed 5 bases at V and 5 bases at J, leaving 14 bases unmatched. This sequence joins TRBV7-9 and TRBJ2-2, with 10 bases that match TRBD1. The sequence was obtained from an adult woman who had mild COVID-19 (a few samples of this study predate the infection). Cell type and time point are not known. The sequenced material came from PBMCs or a T cell subset sorted from them (not recorded which). Written as DNA, the CDR3 is TGTGCCAGCAGCCCAACCCCGGGACAGGGGATATTTACCGGGGAGCTGTTTTTT. It specifies CASSPTPGQGIFTGELFF.